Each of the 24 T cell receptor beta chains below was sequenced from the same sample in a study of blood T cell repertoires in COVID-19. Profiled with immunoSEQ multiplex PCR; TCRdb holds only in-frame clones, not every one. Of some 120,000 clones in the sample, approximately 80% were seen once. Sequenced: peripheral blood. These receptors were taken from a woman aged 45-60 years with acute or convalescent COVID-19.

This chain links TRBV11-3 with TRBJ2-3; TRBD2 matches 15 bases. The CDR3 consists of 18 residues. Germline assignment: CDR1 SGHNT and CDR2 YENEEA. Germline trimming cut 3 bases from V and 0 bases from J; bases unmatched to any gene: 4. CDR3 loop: CASSFGTSGGRSTDTQYF. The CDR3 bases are TGTGCCAGCAGCTTCGGGACTAGCGGGGGGCGAAGCACAGATACGCAGTATTTT. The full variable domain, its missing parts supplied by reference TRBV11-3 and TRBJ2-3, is EAGVVQSPRYKIIEKKQPVAFWCNPISGHNTLYWYLQNLGQGPELLIRYENEEAVDDSQLPKDRFSAERLKGVDSTLKIQPAELGDSAVYLCASSFGTSGGRSTDTQYFGPGTRLTVL.

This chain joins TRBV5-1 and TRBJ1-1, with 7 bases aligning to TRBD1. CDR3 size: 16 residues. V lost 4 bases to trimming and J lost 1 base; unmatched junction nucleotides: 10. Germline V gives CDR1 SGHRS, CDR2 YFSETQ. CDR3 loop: CASSPETGIGNTEAFF. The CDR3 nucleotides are TGCGCCAGCAGCCCCGAGACAGGGATCGGGAACACTGAAGCTTTCTTT.

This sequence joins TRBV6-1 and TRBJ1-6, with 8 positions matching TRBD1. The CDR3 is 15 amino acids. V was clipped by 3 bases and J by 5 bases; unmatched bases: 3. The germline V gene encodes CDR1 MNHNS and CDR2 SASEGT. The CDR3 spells CASSDGQGNNSPLHF. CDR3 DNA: TGTGCCAGCAGTGACGGACAGGGAAATAATTCACCCCTCCACTTT.

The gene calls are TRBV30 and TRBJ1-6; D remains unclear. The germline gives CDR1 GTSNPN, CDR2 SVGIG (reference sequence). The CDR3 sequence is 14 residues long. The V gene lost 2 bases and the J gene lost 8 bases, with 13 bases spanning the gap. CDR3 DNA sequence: TGTGCCTGGAGTTTCAGAGGTGTGGATTCACCCCTCCACTTT. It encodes CAWSFRGVDSPLHF.

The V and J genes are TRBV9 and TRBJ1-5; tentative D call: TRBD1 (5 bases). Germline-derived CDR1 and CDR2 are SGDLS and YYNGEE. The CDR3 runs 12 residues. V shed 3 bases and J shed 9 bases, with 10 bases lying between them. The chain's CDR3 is CASSAGIGPQHF. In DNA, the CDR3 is TGTGCCAGCAGCGCAGGGATAGGGCCCCAGCATTTT.

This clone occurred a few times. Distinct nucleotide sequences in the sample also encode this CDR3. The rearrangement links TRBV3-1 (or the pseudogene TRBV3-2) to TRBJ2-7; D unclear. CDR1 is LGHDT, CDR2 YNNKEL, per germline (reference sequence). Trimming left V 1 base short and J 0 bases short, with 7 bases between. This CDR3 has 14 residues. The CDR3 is CASSQGTSSYEQYF. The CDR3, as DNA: TGTGCCAGCAGCCAAGGTACCAGCTCCTACGAGCAGTACTTC.

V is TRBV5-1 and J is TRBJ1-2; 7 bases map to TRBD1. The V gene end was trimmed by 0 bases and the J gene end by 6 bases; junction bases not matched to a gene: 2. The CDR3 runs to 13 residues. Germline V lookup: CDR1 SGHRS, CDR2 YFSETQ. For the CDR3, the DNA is TGCGCCAGCAGCTTGGAAGGGGGCAATGGCTACACCTTC. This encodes CASSLEGGNGYTF.

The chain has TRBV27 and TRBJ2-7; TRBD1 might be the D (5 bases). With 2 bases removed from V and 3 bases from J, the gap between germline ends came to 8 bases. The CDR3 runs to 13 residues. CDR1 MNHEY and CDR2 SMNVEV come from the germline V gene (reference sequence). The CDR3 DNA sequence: TGTGCCAGCAGTTTAGGGGCAGGCTACGAGCAGTACTTC. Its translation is CASSLGAGYEQYF.

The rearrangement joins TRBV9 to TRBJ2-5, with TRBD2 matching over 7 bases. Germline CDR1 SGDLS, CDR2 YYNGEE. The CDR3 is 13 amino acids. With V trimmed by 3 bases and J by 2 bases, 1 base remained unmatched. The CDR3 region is CASSGTRQETQYF. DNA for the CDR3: TGTGCCAGCAGCGGGACTAGGCAAGAGACCCAGTACTTC.

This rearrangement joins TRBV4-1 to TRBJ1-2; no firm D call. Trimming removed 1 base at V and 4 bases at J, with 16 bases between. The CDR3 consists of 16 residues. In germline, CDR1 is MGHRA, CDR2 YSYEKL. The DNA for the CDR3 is TGCGCCAGCAGCCAAGGTCCCTCGCAGGCGTCCTATGGCTACACCTTC. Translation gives CASSQGPSQASYGYTF.

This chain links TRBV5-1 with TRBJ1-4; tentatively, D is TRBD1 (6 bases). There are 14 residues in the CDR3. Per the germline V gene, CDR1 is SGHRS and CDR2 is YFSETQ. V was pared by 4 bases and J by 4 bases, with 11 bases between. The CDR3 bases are TGCGCCAGCAGCGCGGACAGTCTTAATGAAAAACTGTTTTTT. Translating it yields CASSADSLNEKLFF.

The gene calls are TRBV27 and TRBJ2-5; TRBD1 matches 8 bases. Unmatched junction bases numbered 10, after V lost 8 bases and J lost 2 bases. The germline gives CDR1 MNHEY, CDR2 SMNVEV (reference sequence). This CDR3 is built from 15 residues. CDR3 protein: CASRTGQDVQETQYF. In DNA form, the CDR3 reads TGTGCCAGCCGGACGGGACAGGACGTACAAGAGACCCAGTACTTC.

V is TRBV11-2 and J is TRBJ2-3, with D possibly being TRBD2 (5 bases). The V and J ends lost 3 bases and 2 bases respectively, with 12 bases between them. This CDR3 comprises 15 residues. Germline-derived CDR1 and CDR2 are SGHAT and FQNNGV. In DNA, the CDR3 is TGTGCCAGCAGCTTCGCTCCGGGGATCACAGATACGCAGTATTTT. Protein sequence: CASSFAPGITDTQYF.

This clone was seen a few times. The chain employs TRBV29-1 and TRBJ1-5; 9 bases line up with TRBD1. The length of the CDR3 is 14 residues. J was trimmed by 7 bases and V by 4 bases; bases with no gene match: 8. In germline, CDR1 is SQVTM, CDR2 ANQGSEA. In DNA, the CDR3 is TGCAGCGTTGTAACGGGACAGGGTCGACAGCCCCAGCATTTT. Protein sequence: CSVVTGQGRQPQHF.

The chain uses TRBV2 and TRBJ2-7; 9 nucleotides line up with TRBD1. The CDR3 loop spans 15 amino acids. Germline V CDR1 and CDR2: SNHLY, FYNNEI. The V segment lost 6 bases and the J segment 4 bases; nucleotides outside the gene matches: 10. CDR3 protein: CASRRPGQGGYEQYF. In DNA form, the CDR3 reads TGTGCCAGCAGAAGACCGGGACAGGGAGGTTACGAGCAGTACTTC.

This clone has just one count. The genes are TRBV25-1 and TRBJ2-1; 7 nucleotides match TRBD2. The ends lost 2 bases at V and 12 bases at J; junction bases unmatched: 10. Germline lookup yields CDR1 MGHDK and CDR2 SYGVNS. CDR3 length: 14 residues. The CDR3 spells CASSETGLSGAQFF. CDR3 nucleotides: TGTGCCAGCAGTGAAACCGGTTTAAGCGGGGCGCAGTTCTTC.

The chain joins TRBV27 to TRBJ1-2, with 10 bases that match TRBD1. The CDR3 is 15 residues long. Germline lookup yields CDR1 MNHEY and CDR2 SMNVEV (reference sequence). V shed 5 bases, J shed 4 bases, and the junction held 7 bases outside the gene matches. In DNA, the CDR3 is TGTGCCAGCAGTACCCGGGACAGGGGTCCCTATGGCTACACCTTC. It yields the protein CASSTRDRGPYGYTF.

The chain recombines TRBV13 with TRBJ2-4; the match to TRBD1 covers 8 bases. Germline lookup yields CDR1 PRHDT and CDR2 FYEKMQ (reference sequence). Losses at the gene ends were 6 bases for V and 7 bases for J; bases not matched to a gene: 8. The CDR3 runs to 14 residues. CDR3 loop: CASSHRGSGNIQYF. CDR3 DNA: TGTGCCAGCAGTCACAGGGGGAGCGGGAACATTCAGTACTTC.

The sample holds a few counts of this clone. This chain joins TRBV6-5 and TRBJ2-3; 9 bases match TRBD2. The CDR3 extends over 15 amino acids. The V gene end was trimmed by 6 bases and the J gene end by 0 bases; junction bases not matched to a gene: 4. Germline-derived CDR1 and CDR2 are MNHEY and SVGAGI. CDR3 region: CASSPGTSSTDTQYF. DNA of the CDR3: TGTGCCAGCAGCCCCGGGACTAGCAGCACAGATACGCAGTATTTT.

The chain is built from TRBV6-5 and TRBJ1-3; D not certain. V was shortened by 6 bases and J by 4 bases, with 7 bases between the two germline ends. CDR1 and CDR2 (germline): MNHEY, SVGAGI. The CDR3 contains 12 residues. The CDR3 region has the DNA TGTGCCAGCAGGGAGAACGGAAACACCATATATTTT. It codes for CASRENGNTIYF.

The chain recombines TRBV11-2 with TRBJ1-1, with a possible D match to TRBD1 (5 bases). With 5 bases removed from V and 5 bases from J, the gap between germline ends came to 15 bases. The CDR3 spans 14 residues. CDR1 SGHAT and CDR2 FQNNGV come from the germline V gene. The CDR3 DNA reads TGTGCCAGCAGCCAAAAAGGGGAGGGAACTGAAGCTTTCTTT. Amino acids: CASSQKGEGTEAFF. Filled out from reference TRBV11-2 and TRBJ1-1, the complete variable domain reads EAGVAQSPRYKIIEKRQSVAFWCNPISGHATLYWYQQILGQGPKLLIQFQNNGVVDDSQLPKDRFSAERLKGVDSTLKIQPAKLEDSAVYLCASSQKGEGTEAFFGQGTRLTVV.

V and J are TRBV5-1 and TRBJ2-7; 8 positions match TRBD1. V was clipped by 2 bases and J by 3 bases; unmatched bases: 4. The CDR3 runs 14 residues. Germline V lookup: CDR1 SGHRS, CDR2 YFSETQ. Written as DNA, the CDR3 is TGCGCCAGCAGCTTCGACAGGGGCTTCTACGAGCAGTACTTC. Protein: CASSFDRGFYEQYF.

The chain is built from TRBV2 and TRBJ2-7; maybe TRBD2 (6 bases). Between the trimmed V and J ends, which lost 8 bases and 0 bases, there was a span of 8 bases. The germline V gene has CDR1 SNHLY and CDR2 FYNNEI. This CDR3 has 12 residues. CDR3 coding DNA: TGTGCCAGCGGAGGGATCTCCTACGAGCAGTACTTC. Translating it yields CASGGISYEQYF.

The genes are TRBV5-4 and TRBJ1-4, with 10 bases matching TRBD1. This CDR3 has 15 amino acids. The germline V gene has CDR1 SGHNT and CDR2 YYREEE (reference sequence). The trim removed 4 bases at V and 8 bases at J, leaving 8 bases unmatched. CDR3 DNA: TGTGCCAGCAGCACAACCGGGACAGGGGACGAAAAACTGTTTTTT. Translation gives CASSTTGTGDEKLFF.